Listed below are T cell receptor beta chains from one sample, sequenced in a study of CD8 T cells in ankylosing spondylitis. TCRdb processed the 5' RACE reads anew with MiXCR; each CDR3 protein has one entry. The sample has under 950,000 distinct CDR3 sequences; roughly 19% are singletons. The sequenced sample consisted of blood, either unsorted or a sorted T cell fraction (not recorded which). The receptors come from a male donor with ankylosing spondylitis. CDR3s include the opening cysteine and the closing phenylalanine or tryptophan. The order of the fields is V gene, J gene, CDR3 protein.

v_call: TRBV10-3
j_call: TRBJ2-3
cdr3_aa: CTTSTDRGAGDTQYF

v_call: TRBV12-3/TRBV12-4
j_call: TRBJ1-2
cdr3_aa: CASSFAAYGYTF

v_call: TRBV12-3/TRBV12-4
j_call: TRBJ1-1
cdr3_aa: CASREATGVTEAFF

v_call: TRBV12-3/TRBV12-4
j_call: TRBJ1-5
cdr3_aa: CASSRSTGYNSNQPQHF

v_call: TRBV7-3
j_call: TRBJ2-2
cdr3_aa: CASSPTGTGVVGELFF

v_call: TRBV12-3/TRBV12-4
j_call: TRBJ1-5
cdr3_aa: CARASNQPQHF

v_call: TRBV20-1
j_call: TRBJ1-6
cdr3_aa: CSATVAGGNSPLHF

v_call: TRBV4-1
j_call: TRBJ2-7
cdr3_aa: CASSHRVPNEQYF

v_call: TRBV2
j_call: TRBJ2-5
cdr3_aa: CASSSDTETQYF

v_call: TRBV7-2
j_call: TRBJ2-7
cdr3_aa: CASSLIPLQGAGEQYF

v_call: TRBV5-1
j_call: TRBJ2-3
cdr3_aa: CASSLAPSLARDTQYF

v_call: TRBV5-1
j_call: TRBJ1-2
cdr3_aa: CASSYGSSNYGYTF

v_call: TRBV12-3/TRBV12-4
j_call: TRBJ2-7
cdr3_aa: CASTIQGREQYF

v_call: TRBV2
j_call: TRBJ2-3
cdr3_aa: CASSEWEDTQYF

v_call: TRBV6-5
j_call: TRBJ1-5
cdr3_aa: CASSYGRIGQPQHF